This passage covers 12 T cell receptor beta chains from one sample sequenced in a study of T cell changes during pregnancy in multiple sclerosis. Assay: immunoSEQ multiplex PCR; the TCRdb copy retains only in-frame clones and omits some. The table records tens of thousands of clones, roughly 91% of them present only once. The sequencing here drew on peripheral blood, taken in the third trimester of pregnancy. These TCRs come from a female donor in good health, enrolled as a control in a pregnancy study.

The genes are TRBV11-2 and TRBJ1-2; the match to TRBD1 covers 7 bases. Germline V gene data show CDR1 as SGHAT and CDR2 as FQNNGV. The CDR3 covers 14 residues. V shed 4 bases, J shed 2 bases, and the junction held 4 bases outside the gene matches. The CDR3 nucleotides read TGTGCCAGCAGCTCGGGACAGCTGAACTATGGCTACACCTTC. This sequence encodes CASSSGQLNYGYTF.

The chain has TRBV19 and TRBJ1-2; D gene uncertain. V was trimmed by 6 bases and J by 1 base, leaving 12 bases between them. The CDR3 spans 14 residues. CDR1 and CDR2 (germline): LNHDA, SQIVND (reference sequence). The DNA of the CDR3 is TGTGCCAGTAGCTGGGCAGCTTTTAACTATGGCTACACCTTC. Encoded protein: CASSWAAFNYGYTF.

This clone was found once. The chain is built from TRBV7-6 and TRBJ2-7; 8 bases are a match to TRBD1. Per the germline V gene, CDR1 is SGHVS and CDR2 is FNYEAQ. V lost 0 bases, J lost 2 bases, and 15 bases stayed unmatched. The CDR3 runs 19 residues. The CDR3 is CASSLASGAGQGRTYEQYF. The CDR3 DNA follows: TGTGCCAGCAGCTTAGCGTCTGGCGCCGGACAGGGTCGGACCTACGAGCAGTACTTC.

This chain's CDR3 is CASSARVSANYGYTF. The DNA of the CDR3 is TGTGCCAGCAGCGCCCGGGTCTCAGCTAACTATGGCTACACCTTC. The chain links TRBV9 to TRBJ1-2; D not certain. CDR1 is SGDLS, CDR2 YYNGEE, per germline. The CDR3 is 15 amino acids. Trimming shortened V by 3 bases and J by 0 bases, and 12 bases separated the two germline ends.

V and J are TRBV7-5 and TRBJ1-5; the D segment call TRBD1 is taken from the table without a DNA check. TRBV7-5 is deemed a pseudogene. This CDR3 has 15 residues. In DNA, the CDR3 is TGTGCCAGAAGCCCCGGGACAGGGATTTATCAGCCCCAGCATTTT. The encoded protein is CARSPGTGIYQPQHF.

The chain employs TRBV6-5 and TRBJ1-4; 8 bases fit TRBD1. The J segment lost 8 bases and the V segment lost 4 bases, leaving 3 bases of the junction unmatched. The V gene's germline CDR1 is MNHEY and CDR2 SVGAGI. This CDR3 comprises 13 residues. The CDR3 nucleotides read TGTGCCAGCAGTTCGACAGGGGAAGAAAAACTGTTTTTT. Its translation: CASSSTGEEKLFF.

In this sample, this clone turned up once. As DNA, the CDR3 is TGTGCCAGCATGGATGCCGGGCGGGGGGGCTACGAGCAGTACTTC. This gives the protein CASMDAGRGGYEQYF. The rearrangement uses TRBV6-1 and TRBJ2-7, with TRBD2 identical over 9 bases. Germline-derived CDR1 and CDR2 are MNHNS and SASEGT. The CDR3 has 15 amino acids. J was trimmed by 3 bases and V by 7 bases; bases with no gene match: 10.

The CDR3 bases are TGCGCCAGCAGCTTTCAAGGGGGGAACACCGGGGAGCTGTTTTTT. This gives the protein CASSFQGGNTGELFF. This rearrangement joins TRBV5-1 to TRBJ2-2; TRBD1 is a possible D gene (6 bases). V lost 2 bases and J 1 base, leaving 9 bases between the germline ends. The CDR3 is 15 amino acids. CDR1 and CDR2 (germline): SGHRS, YFSETQ.

V and J are TRBV6-1 and TRBJ2-2, with D perhaps TRBD1 (5 bases). CDR1 and CDR2 from the germline V gene are MNHNS and SASEGT. V lost 6 bases and J lost 1, with 9 bases in between. This CDR3 has 14 residues. CDR3 protein: CASRQDGNTGELFF. CDR3 bases: TGTGCCAGCAGACAGGACGGGAACACCGGGGAGCTGTTTTTT.

This clone came up once. The rearrangement uses TRBV6-5 and TRBJ1-6, with D possibly being TRBD1 (6 bases). Trimming left V 5 bases short and J 8 bases short, with 13 bases between. Germline V gene sequence: CDR1 MNHEY, CDR2 SVGAGI. The CDR3 covers 14 residues. CDR3 region: CASSRLDSYSPLHF. CDR3 sequence (DNA): TGTGCCAGCAGTCGCCTGGACAGTTATTCACCCCTCCACTTT.

The chain is built from TRBV18 and TRBJ2-3, with TRBD1 matching 10 bases. CDR1 and CDR2 (germline): KGHSH, LQKENI. Trimming removed 4 bases from V and 5 bases from J; junction bases left unmatched: 6. The CDR3 runs 15 residues. DNA of the CDR3: TGTGCCAGCTCACGGGGACAGGGGAATATAGATACGCAGTATTTT. It codes for CASSRGQGNIDTQYF.

This clone was recorded only once. This chain uses TRBV6-1 with TRBJ2-5, with 9 bases matching TRBD2. The CDR3 is made up of 14 amino acids. V shed 8 bases, J shed 1 base, and the junction held 5 bases outside the gene matches. CDR1 and CDR2 (germline): MNHNS, SASEGT. CDR3 loop: CASSAGGPQETQYF. The CDR3 nucleotides read TGTGCCAGCTCAGCGGGGGGCCCCCAAGAGACCCAGTACTTC.